These 20 T cell receptor beta chains originate from one sample sequenced in a study of T cells after yellow fever vaccination. TCRdb re-called the 5' RACE reads through MiXCR, storing one row per CDR3 protein. The sample shows a few hundred thousand distinct CDR3 sequences, roughly 4% of them seen only once. The sample was PBMCs, taken on the day of the yellow fever booster vaccination. The receptors shown here come from a man between 18 and 29 years old who received the YFV17D yellow fever vaccine.

This clonotype has a count of ten or more. The V call is TRBV19, the J call TRBJ2-1; no definite D call. Germline assignment: CDR1 LNHDA and CDR2 SQIVND (reference sequence). CDR3 length equals 13 residues. Deletions cut 3 bases from V and 0 bases from J, with 3 bases between. The CDR3 DNA reads as TGTGCCAGTAGTATCAGCTCCTACAATGAGCAGTTCTTC. Translating gives CASSISSYNEQFF. Complete variable domain (other parts from reference TRBV19 and TRBJ2-1): DGGITQSPKYLFRKEGQNVTLSCEQNLNHDAMYWYRQDPGQGLRLIYYSQIVNDFQKGDIAEGYSVSREKKESFPLTVTSAQKNPTAFYLCASSISSYNEQFFGPGTRLTVL.

This clonotype was detected only a few times. The V and J genes are TRBV5-1 and TRBJ1-6; maybe TRBD1 (6 bases). CDR3 length: 17 residues. CDR1 and CDR2 (germline): SGHRS, YFSETQ. Trimming took off 0 bases at V and 1 base at J, with 11 bases between the two ends. DNA of the CDR3: TGCGCCAGCAGCTTGGAACAGGGAGGGTCCTATAATTCACCCCTCCACTTT. Its protein product is CASSLEQGGSYNSPLHF.

This clonotype was detected only a few times. V gene TRBV5-1 combines with J gene TRBJ1-4; D is perhaps TRBD1 (6 bases). This CDR3 comprises 14 residues. Trimming shortened V by 4 bases and J by 8 bases, and 15 bases separated the two germline ends. Germline V gene sequence: CDR1 SGHRS, CDR2 YFSETQ. The CDR3 loop reads CASSLLQGDEKLFF. CDR3 nucleotide sequence: TGCGCCAGCAGCCTTTTACAGGGCGACGAAAAACTGTTTTTT.

This clonotype was detected many times. This chain connects TRBV21-1 to TRBJ1-4. TRBV21-1 is recorded as a pseudogene. The CDR3 is 12 residues long. CDR3 nucleotides: TGTGCCAGCAGCAAATGGCAAGAAAAACTGTTTTTT. Residues: CASSKWQEKLFF.

This clonotype has a count of ten or more. J is TRBJ1-4 and V is TRBV5-1; 7 bases match TRBD1. Germline V gives CDR1 SGHRS, CDR2 YFSETQ. This CDR3 is built from 13 residues. Trimming removed 3 bases from V and 7 bases from J; junction bases left unmatched: 3. The CDR3: CASSWAGGEKLFF. CDR3 nucleotide sequence: TGCGCCAGCAGCTGGGCAGGGGGTGAAAAACTGTTTTTT.

This clonotype showed up just a few times. The rearrangement uses TRBV18 and TRBJ1-5; TRBD1 agrees at 8 bases. Trimming cost V 3 bases and J 0 bases; bases outside gene matches: 7. The CDR3 is 17 amino acids. Germline V gene data show CDR1 as KGHSH and CDR2 as LQKENI. CDR3 sequence (DNA): TGTGCCAGCTCACCGCCGAGACAGGGGAATAGCAATCAGCCCCAGCATTTT. This encodes CASSPPRQGNSNQPQHF.

The V call is TRBV10-3, the J call TRBJ2-3; TRBD2 matches at 8 bases. Unmatched junction bases numbered 5, after V lost 10 bases and J lost 2 bases. CDR3 size: 13 residues. Germline CDR1 reads ENHRY; CDR2 reads SYGVKD. CDR3 region: CANQRGPTDTQYF. In DNA form, the CDR3 reads TGTGCCAACCAGCGGGGGCCCACAGATACGCAGTATTTT.

By share, this clonotype ranks as medium-sized. V is TRBV29-1 and J is TRBJ2-7; D gene uncertain. This CDR3 contains 13 residues. CDR1 and CDR2 (germline): SQVTM, ANQGSEA. Trimming took 1 base from V and 0 from J, leaving 7 bases between them. The CDR3 coding sequence is TGCAGCGTTGAAGGTGGGGTCTCCTACGAGCAGTACTTC. This translates into CSVEGGVSYEQYF.

The chain couples TRBV5-1 to TRBJ2-5; no clear D gene. V was trimmed by 1 base and J by 0 bases, leaving 7 bases between them. Per the germline V gene, CDR1 is SGHRS and CDR2 is YFSETQ. The CDR3 has 14 amino acids. The CDR3 loop reads CASSLWVNQETQYF. The DNA for the CDR3 is TGCGCCAGCAGCTTGTGGGTTAACCAAGAGACCCAGTACTTC.

This clonotype was recorded many times. The CDR3 DNA is TGCGCCAGCAGCCCTCAGACAGGGTCTTCTTCGGATGGCTACACCTTC. Its translation: CASSPQTGSSSDGYTF. V gene TRBV5-1 combines with J gene TRBJ1-2; 7 nucleotides align to TRBD1. J was trimmed by 6 bases and V by 4 bases; bases with no gene match: 15. This CDR3 has 16 amino acids. The germline V gene encodes CDR1 SGHRS and CDR2 YFSETQ.

In its sample, this clonotype was seen many times. The chain employs TRBV7-2 and TRBJ2-5; possible D gene TRBD2, 6 bases. Germline CDR1 reads SGHTA; CDR2 reads FQGNSA. The CDR3 is made up of 14 amino acids. The V gene lost 1 base and the J gene lost 1 base, with 7 bases spanning the gap. CDR3: CASSLGTIQETQYF. In nucleotides, the CDR3 is TGTGCCAGCAGCTTAGGGACTATCCAAGAGACCCAGTACTTC.

In this sample, this clonotype turned up a few times. The chain employs TRBV6-5 and TRBJ2-3, with 8 nucleotides matching TRBD2. In germline, CDR1 is MNHEY, CDR2 SVGAGI. The CDR3 has 16 amino acids. With V trimmed by 1 base and J by 1 base, 4 bases remained unmatched. CDR3 amino acids: CASSYFTGGGTDTQYF. The CDR3 nucleotides are TGTGCCAGCAGTTACTTTACCGGGGGGGGCACAGATACGCAGTATTTT.

In this sample, this clonotype turned up many times. This sequence joins TRBV12-3 or TRBV12-4 and TRBJ2-5; D perhaps matches TRBD2 (5 bases). V lost 3 bases and J lost 7, with 15 bases in between. The CDR3 loop spans 14 amino acids. CDR3: CASSFRLLRGTQYF. Written as DNA, the CDR3 is TGTGCCAGCAGTTTCCGACTCCTCCGGGGGACCCAGTACTTC.

In its sample, this clonotype was seen many times. This chain joins TRBV29-1 and TRBJ2-2, with 8 bases fitting TRBD2. Germline-derived CDR1 and CDR2 are SQVTM and ANQGSEA. This CDR3 is 13 amino acids long. The V and J ends lost 7 bases and 7 bases, in that order; junction bases with no gene match: 8. The CDR3 bases are TGCAGCGGCCGACGGGGGGGCGGCGGGGAGCTGTTTTTT. Amino acids: CSGRRGGGGELFF.

This clonotype has ten or more counts. The CDR3 region is CASSSGQSSLSYNEQFF. The CDR3 DNA is TGCGCCAGCAGCTCAGGACAGTCCTCCCTCTCCTACAATGAGCAGTTCTTC. The chain links TRBV5-1 to TRBJ2-1; D is perhaps TRBD1 (6 bases). This CDR3 has 17 residues. V lost 3 bases, J lost 0 bases, and 16 bases lay in between. Germline CDR1 is SGHRS and CDR2 is YFSETQ.

A few counts support this clonotype. The chain joins TRBV28 to TRBJ2-5; 12 positions agree with TRBD2. Germline values: CDR1 MDHEN, CDR2 SYDVKM. After removal of 1 base from V and 7 bases from J, the junction contained 7 bases not matched to a gene. This CDR3 is built from 16 residues. The CDR3 loop reads CASSLLTSGGRGTQYF. The CDR3 nucleotides read TGTGCCAGCAGTTTATTGACTAGCGGGGGAAGAGGGACCCAGTACTTC.

The sample holds a few counts of this clonotype. The chain uses TRBV6-1 and TRBJ1-1; 7 bases are a match to TRBD1. The germline CDR1 and CDR2 sequences are MNHNS and SASEGT. The trim removed 10 bases at V and 0 bases at J, leaving 14 bases unmatched. CDR3 size: 16 residues. This CDR3 reads CATHAGTALMNTEAFF. The CDR3 nucleotides read TGTGCCACCCACGCCGGGACAGCTCTCATGAACACTGAAGCTTTCTTT.

J is TRBJ1-3 and V is TRBV10-3; the D gene is possibly TRBD1 (5 bases). CDR1 is ENHRY, CDR2 SYGVKD, per germline. With 10 bases removed from V and 0 bases from J, the gap between germline ends came to 16 bases. CDR3 length: 15 amino acids. The DNA of the CDR3 is TGTGCCACACGCCGGAGGGGAACCTCTGGAAACACCATATATTTT. Translation gives CATRRRGTSGNTIYF.

This clonotype was observed many times. The rearrangement joins TRBV7-6 to TRBJ2-2; a possible D gene is TRBD2 (5 bases). The CDR3 covers 17 residues. Trimming removed 3 bases at V and 0 bases at J, with 14 bases between. From germline, CDR1 is SGHVS and CDR2 FNYEAQ. Here the CDR3 DNA reads TGTGCCAGCAGCTTCCCGTTCGGGGATCCGAACACCGGGGAGCTGTTTTTT. It codes for CASSFPFGDPNTGELFF.

As DNA, the CDR3 is TGTGCCAGCAGCCAAACTAGCGTAATCACAGATACGCAGTATTTT. This encodes CASSQTSVITDTQYF. This chain uses TRBV3-1 with TRBJ2-3; 7 nucleotides match TRBD2. Germline-derived CDR1 and CDR2 are LGHDT and YNNKEL (reference sequence). V lost 2 bases and J lost 2; bases outside the gene matches: 4. This CDR3 has 15 residues.